This TCR beta chain derives from a study of OX40 agonist ivuxolimab in advanced cancers. The CDR3 runs 16 residues. V was clipped by 1 base and J by 7 bases, with 17 bases between them. Germline V CDR1 and CDR2: MGHRA, YSYEKL. TCRdb's table, derived via immunoSEQ multiplex PCR, lists solely in-frame clones and lacks some. The sample yields some 70,000 clones, roughly nine tenths seen once. The chain recombines TRBV4-1 with TRBJ1-5, with D maybe TRBD1 (5 bases). The sample here was CD4+ or CD8+ T cells sorted from blood, taken in a trial of the OX40 agonist ivuxolimab. The TCR was taken from an adult with an advanced solid tumor such as melanoma, head and neck, liver or kidney cancer. The CDR3 is CASSQGEATAYQPQHF. For the CDR3, the DNA is TGCGCCAGCAGCCAAGGCGAAGCGACAGCTTACCAGCCCCAGCATTTT.